This T cell receptor (beta chain) came from a study of control samples from healthy donors and cancer patients. The germline gives CDR1 MNHNY, CDR2 SVGAGI (reference sequence). The CDR3 totals 13 residues. The germline V and J ends were trimmed by 8 bases and 1 base, with 10 bases remaining between them. Sequenced by immunoSEQ multiplex PCR; TCRdb stores in-frame clones only, minus some. The data show 88,000 or so clones, with around 94% seen just once and around 5% held by the top ten. The sequenced sample was blood. The rearrangement links TRBV6-6 to TRBJ2-3; D is perhaps TRBD1 or TRBD2 (5 bases each). The receptor was isolated from a woman between 18 and 29 years old in good health. The CDR3 DNA is TGTGCCAGCGGAAGGGGAGGCACAGATACGCAGTATTTT. Translation: CASGRGGTDTQYF.